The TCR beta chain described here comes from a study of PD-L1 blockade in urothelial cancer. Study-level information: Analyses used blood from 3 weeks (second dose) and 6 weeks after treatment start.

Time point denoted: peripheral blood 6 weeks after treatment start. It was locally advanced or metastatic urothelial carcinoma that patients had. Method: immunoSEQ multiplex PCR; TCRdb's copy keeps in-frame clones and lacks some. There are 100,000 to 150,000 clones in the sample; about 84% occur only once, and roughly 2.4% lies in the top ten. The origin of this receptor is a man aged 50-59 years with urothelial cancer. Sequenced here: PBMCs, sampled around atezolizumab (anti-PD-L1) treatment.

As DNA, the CDR3 is TGTGCCAGCAGTTACTCGAAGGGACAGTATGGCTACACCTTC. This gives the protein CASSYSKGQYGYTF. The chain carries TRBV6-5 and TRBJ1-2, with 7 positions matching TRBD1. Trimming removed 0 bases from V and 5 bases from J; junction bases left unmatched: 3. The CDR3 is made up of 14 amino acids. Germline CDR1 MNHEY, CDR2 SVGAGI.